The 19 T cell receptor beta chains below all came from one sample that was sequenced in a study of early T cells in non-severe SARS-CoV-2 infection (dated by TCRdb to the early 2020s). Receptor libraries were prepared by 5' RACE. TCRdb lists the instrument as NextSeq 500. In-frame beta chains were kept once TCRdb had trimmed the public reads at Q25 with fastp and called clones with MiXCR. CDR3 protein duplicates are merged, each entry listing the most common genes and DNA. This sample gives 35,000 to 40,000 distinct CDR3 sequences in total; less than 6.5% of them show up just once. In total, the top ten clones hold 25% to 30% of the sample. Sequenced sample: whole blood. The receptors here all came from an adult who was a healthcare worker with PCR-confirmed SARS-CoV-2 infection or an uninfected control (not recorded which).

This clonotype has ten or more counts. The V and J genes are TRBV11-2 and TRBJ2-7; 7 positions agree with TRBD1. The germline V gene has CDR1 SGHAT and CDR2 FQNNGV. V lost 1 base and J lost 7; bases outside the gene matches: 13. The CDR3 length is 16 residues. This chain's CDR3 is CASSLAGTAAFFEQYF. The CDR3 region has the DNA TGTGCCAGCAGCTTAGCAGGGACAGCCGCCTTTTTTGAGCAGTACTTC. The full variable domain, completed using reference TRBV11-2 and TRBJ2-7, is EAGVAQSPRYKIIEKRQSVAFWCNPISGHATLYWYQQILGQGPKLLIQFQNNGVVDDSQLPKDRFSAERLKGVDSTLKIQPAKLEDSAVYLCASSLAGTAAFFEQYFGPGTRLTVT.

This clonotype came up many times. DNA of the CDR3: TGTGCCAGCAGCTTAAAGTGGGCGGGGGGACAAGAGACCCAGTACTTC. The encoded protein is CASSLKWAGGQETQYF. The genes are TRBV7-2 and TRBJ2-5, with 8 bases matching TRBD2. This CDR3 comprises 16 residues. V lost 2 bases, J lost 2 bases, and 7 bases stayed unmatched. The germline V gene encodes CDR1 SGHTA and CDR2 FQGNSA.

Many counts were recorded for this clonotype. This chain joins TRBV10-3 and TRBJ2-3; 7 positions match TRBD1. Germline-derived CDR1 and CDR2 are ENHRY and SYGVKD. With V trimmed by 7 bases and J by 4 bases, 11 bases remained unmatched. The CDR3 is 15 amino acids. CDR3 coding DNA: TGTGCCATCATGGCTCAGGGGCAGGGGGCAGATACGCAGTATTTT. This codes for CAIMAQGQGADTQYF.

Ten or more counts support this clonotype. CDR3 protein: CASTPGPTGYTF. Here the CDR3 DNA reads TGTGCCAGCACCCCGGGACCGACGGGCTACACCTTC. V usage is TRBV6-2 or TRBV6-3 and J usage is TRBJ1-2; D possibly corresponds to TRBD1 (5 bases). Germline CDR1 reads MNHEY; CDR2 reads SVGEGT. There are 12 residues in the CDR3. Trimming removed 7 bases at V and 8 bases at J, with 14 bases between.

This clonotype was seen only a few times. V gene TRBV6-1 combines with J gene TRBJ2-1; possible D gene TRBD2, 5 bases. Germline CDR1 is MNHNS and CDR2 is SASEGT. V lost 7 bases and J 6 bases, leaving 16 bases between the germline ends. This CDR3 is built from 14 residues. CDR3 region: CASTPMGRGNEQFF. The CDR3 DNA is TGTGCCAGCACTCCCATGGGTCGGGGCAATGAGCAGTTCTTC.

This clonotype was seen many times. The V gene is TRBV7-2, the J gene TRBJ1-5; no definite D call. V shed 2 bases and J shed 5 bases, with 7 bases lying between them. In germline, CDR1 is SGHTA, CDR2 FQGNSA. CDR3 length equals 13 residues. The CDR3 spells CASSLQEYQPQHF. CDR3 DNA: TGTGCCAGCAGCTTACAGGAGTATCAGCCCCAGCATTTT.

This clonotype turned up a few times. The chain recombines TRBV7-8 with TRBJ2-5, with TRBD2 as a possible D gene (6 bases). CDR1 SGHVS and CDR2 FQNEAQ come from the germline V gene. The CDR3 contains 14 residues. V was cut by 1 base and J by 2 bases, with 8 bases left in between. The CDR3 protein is CASSLVGLQETQYF. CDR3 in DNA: TGTGCCAGCAGCTTAGTGGGACTTCAAGAGACCCAGTACTTC. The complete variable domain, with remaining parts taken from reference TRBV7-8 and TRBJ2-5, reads GAGVSQSPRYKVAKRGQDVALRCDPISGHVSLFWYQQALGQGPEFLTYFQNEAQLDKSGLPSDRFFAERPEGSVSTLKIQRTQQEDSAVYLCASSLVGLQETQYFGPGTRLLVL.

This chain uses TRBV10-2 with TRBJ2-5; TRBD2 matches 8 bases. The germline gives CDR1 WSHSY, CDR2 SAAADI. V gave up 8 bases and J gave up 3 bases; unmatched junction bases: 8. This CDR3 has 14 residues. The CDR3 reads CASGVAGRKETQYF. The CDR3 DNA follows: TGCGCCAGCGGGGTAGCGGGAAGGAAAGAGACCCAGTACTTC.

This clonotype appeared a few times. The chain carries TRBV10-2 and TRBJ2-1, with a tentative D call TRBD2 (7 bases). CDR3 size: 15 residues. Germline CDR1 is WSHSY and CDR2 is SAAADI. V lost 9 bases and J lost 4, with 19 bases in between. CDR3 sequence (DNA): TGCGCCAGTCAGGAGGGGGGGAACCGATACAATGAGCAGTTCTTC. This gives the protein CASQEGGNRYNEQFF.

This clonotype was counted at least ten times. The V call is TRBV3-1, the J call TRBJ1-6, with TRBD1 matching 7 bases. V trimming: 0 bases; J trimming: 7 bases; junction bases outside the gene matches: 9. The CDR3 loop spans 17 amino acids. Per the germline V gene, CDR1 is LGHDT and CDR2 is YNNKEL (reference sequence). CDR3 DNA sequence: TGTGCCAGCAGCCAAGAAAGAATGGGACAGCTCAATTCACCCCTCCACTTT. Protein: CASSQERMGQLNSPLHF.

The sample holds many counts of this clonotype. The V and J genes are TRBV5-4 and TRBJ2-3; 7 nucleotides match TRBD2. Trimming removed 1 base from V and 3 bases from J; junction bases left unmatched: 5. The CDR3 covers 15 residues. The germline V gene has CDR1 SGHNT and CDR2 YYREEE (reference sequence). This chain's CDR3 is CASSLRGSATDTQYF. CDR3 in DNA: TGTGCCAGCAGCTTGCGCGGGAGTGCGACAGATACGCAGTATTTT. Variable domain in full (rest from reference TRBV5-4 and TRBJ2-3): ETGVTQSPTHLIKTRGQQVTLRCSSQSGHNTVSWYQQALGQGPQFIFQYYREEENGRGNFPPRFSGLQFPNYSSELNVNALELDDSALYLCASSLRGSATDTQYFGPGTRLTVL.

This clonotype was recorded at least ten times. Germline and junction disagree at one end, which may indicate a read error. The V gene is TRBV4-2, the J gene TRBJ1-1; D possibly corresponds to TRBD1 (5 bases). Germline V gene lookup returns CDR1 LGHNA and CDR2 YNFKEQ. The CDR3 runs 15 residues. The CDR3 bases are TGTGCCAGCAGCCAAGATGCAGGGCGACCCACTGAAGTTTTCTTT. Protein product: CASSQDAGRPTEVFF.

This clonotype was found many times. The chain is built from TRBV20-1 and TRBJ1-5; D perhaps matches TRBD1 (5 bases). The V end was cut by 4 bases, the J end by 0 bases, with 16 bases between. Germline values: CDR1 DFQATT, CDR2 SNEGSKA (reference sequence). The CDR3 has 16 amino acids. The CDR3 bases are TGCAGTGCTAACAGGAGCCCGCCCTATAGCAATCAGCCCCAGCATTTT. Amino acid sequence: CSANRSPPYSNQPQHF.

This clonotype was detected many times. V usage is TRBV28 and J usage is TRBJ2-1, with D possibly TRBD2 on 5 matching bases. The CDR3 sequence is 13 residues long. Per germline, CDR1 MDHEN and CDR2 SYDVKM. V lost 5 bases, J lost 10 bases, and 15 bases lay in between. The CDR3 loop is CASSEPRAAEQFF. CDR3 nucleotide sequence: TGTGCCAGCAGTGAACCTAGAGCGGCCGAGCAGTTCTTC.

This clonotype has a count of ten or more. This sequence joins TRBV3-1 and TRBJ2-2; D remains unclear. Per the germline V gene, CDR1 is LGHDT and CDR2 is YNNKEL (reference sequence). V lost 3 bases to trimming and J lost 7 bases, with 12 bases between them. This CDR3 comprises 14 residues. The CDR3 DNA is TGTGCCAGCAGCCACTACGTTACCGGCGGGGAGCTGTTTTTT. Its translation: CASSHYVTGGELFF.

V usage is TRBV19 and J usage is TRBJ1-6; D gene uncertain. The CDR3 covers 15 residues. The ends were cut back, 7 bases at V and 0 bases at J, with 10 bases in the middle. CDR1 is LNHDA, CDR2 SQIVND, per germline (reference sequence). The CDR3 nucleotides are TGTGCCAGTAAGCTCGCTAGCTCCTATAATTCACCCCTCCACTTT. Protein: CASKLASSYNSPLHF.

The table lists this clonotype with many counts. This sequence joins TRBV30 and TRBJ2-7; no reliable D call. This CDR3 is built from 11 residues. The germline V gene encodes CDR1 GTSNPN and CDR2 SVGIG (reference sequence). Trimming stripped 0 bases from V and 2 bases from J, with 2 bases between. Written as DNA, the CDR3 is TGTGCCTGGAGTGTGGCCTACGAGCAGTACTTC. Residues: CAWSVAYEQYF.

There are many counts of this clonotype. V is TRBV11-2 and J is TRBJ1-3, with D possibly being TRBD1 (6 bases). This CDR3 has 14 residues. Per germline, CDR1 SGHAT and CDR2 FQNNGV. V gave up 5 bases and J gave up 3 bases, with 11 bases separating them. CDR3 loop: CASSGTFRGNTIYF. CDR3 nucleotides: TGTGCCAGCAGCGGGACATTCCGTGGAAACACCATATATTTT.

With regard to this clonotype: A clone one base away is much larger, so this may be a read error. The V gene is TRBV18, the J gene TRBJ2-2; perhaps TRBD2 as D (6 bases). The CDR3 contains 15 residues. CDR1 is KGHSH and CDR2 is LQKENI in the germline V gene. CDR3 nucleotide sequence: TGTGCCAGCTCACCCAGGCGGGGCAAAACCGGGGAGCCGTTTTTT. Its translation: CASSPRRGKTGEPFF.